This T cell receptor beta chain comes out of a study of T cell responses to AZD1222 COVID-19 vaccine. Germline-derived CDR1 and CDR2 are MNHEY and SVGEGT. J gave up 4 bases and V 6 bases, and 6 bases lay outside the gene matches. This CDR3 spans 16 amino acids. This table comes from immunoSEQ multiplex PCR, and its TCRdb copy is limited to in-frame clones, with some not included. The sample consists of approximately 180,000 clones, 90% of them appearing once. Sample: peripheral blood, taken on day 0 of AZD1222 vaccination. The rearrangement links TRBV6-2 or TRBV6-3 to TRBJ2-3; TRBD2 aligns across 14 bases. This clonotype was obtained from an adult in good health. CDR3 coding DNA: TGTGCCAGCAGCCCGACTAGCGGGGGGGCCCCAGATACGCAGTATTTT. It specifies CASSPTSGGAPDTQYF.